These 27 T cell receptor beta chains originate from one sample sequenced in a study of cytomegalovirus exposure and HLA in healthy donors. PCR amplification relied on 60 Vbeta primers (plus 13 Jbeta primers). The table came from immunoSEQ multiplex PCR; TCRdb's copy has only in-frame clones and leaves some out. The sample lists roughly 110,000 clones, 71% occurring once. Sample: PBMCs. These receptors originate from a female donor in good health and CMV-seronegative.

This chain links TRBV7-9 with TRBJ2-3, with D possibly being TRBD2 (6 bases). Germline V lookup: CDR1 SEHNR, CDR2 FQNEAQ (reference sequence). The CDR3 spans 14 residues. Trimming took off 6 bases at V and 4 bases at J, with 14 bases between the two ends. CDR3 amino acids: CASSWAAGPDTQYF. CDR3 coding DNA: TGTGCCAGCAGTTGGGCCGCGGGGCCAGATACGCAGTATTTT.

The V call is TRBV4-1, the J call TRBJ1-1; 10 positions agree with TRBD1. This CDR3 spans 17 amino acids. V gave up 4 bases and J gave up 2 bases; unmatched junction bases: 10. From germline, CDR1 is MGHRA and CDR2 YSYEKL. Written as DNA, the CDR3 is TGCGCCAGCAGCCTTCGACAGGGGGCGGCGGGTAACACTGAAGCTTTCTTT. Residues: CASSLRQGAAGNTEAFF.

The genes are TRBV5-1 and TRBJ2-5; perhaps TRBD2 as D (5 bases). CDR1 is SGHRS, CDR2 YFSETQ, per germline. CDR3 length: 14 amino acids. V lost 1 base and J 1 base, leaving 8 bases between the germline ends. CDR3 in DNA: TGCGCCAGCAGCTTGCGGGGAATCCAAGAGACCCAGTACTTC. As protein: CASSLRGIQETQYF.

The chain couples TRBV2 to TRBJ1-2; the match to TRBD1 covers 7 bases. The ends lost 5 bases at V and 3 bases at J; junction bases unmatched: 3. Germline values: CDR1 SNHLY, CDR2 FYNNEI. The CDR3 loop spans 13 amino acids. The CDR3 loop is CASSRDRDYGYTF. The DNA of the CDR3 is TGTGCCAGCAGTAGAGACAGGGACTATGGCTACACCTTC.

The genes are TRBV5-1 and TRBJ2-1, with D perhaps TRBD2 (5 bases). Between the trimmed V and J ends, which lost 1 base and 3 bases, there was a span of 23 bases. Germline V gives CDR1 SGHRS, CDR2 YFSETQ. The CDR3 sequence is 19 residues long. The CDR3 here is CASSLMGSPRPSGYNEQFF. CDR3 bases: TGCGCCAGCAGCTTGATGGGATCTCCCCGCCCGAGCGGCTACAATGAGCAGTTCTTC.

V and J are TRBV6-6 and TRBJ2-3; possible D gene TRBD2, 5 bases. V lost 2 bases to trimming and J lost 2 bases, with 8 bases between them. Germline-derived CDR1 and CDR2 are MNHNY and SVGAGI (reference sequence). The CDR3 spans 14 residues. In nucleotides, the CDR3 is TGTGCCAGCAGTTACCCGGACTTCACAGATACGCAGTATTTT. This translates into CASSYPDFTDTQYF.

This sequence joins TRBV19 and TRBJ1-2, with D maybe TRBD1 (5 bases). V gave up 6 bases and J gave up 3 bases, with 17 bases separating them. In germline, CDR1 is LNHDA, CDR2 SQIVND (reference sequence). CDR3 length: 15 residues. The CDR3 here is CASRLRGRLDYGYTF. CDR3 in DNA: TGTGCCAGTAGATTAAGGGGCAGGTTGGACTATGGCTACACCTTC.

The CDR3 sequence is CASSENSAIYEQYF. CDR3 nucleotides: TGCGCCAGCAGTGAGAATAGCGCCATCTACGAGCAGTACTTC. The rearrangement links TRBV10-1 to TRBJ2-7; possibly TRBD2 for D (5 bases). Trimming took 2 bases from V and 3 from J, leaving 11 bases between them. The CDR3 is 14 amino acids. Germline CDR1 reads WNHNN; CDR2 reads SYGVQD (reference sequence).

The rearrangement uses TRBV19 and TRBJ2-3; D remains unclear. V was trimmed by 5 bases and J by 2 bases, leaving 11 bases between them. Germline V gene data show CDR1 as LNHDA and CDR2 as SQIVND (reference sequence). This CDR3 region has 14 residues. The DNA of the CDR3 is TGTGCCAGTAGTGATCGGTGGGCCACAGATACGCAGTATTTT. Amino acid sequence: CASSDRWATDTQYF.

This clone has more than one count but fewer than ten. The chain combines TRBV28 with TRBJ2-3; TRBD2 matches at 9 bases. From germline, CDR1 is MDHEN and CDR2 SYDVKM. The length of the CDR3 is 19 residues. V trimming: 6 bases; J trimming: 3 bases; junction bases outside the gene matches: 19. CDR3 residues: CASSGGPLAGLKVTDTQYF. The CDR3 nucleotides read TGTGCCAGCAGCGGAGGGCCCCTAGCGGGACTGAAAGTGACAGATACGCAGTATTTT. Complete variable domain (other parts from reference TRBV28 and TRBJ2-3): DVKVTQSSRYLVKRTGEKVFLECVQDMDHENMFWYRQDPGLGLRLIYFSYDVKMKEKGDIPEGYSVSREKKERFSLILESASTNQTSMYLCASSGGPLAGLKVTDTQYFGPGTRLTVL.

This clone was counted only a few times. The chain links TRBV28 to TRBJ2-6; possibly TRBD1 for D (6 bases). V lost 3 bases to trimming and J lost 0 bases, with 9 bases between them. The CDR3 loop spans 16 amino acids. Germline assignment: CDR1 MDHEN and CDR2 SYDVKM. DNA for the CDR3: TGTGCCAGCAGTTTGACAGGTAGCTCTGGGGCCAACGTCCTGACTTTC. Translation: CASSLTGSSGANVLTF.

The chain is built from TRBV7-3 and TRBJ1-1, with TRBD1 matching over 10 bases. The CDR3 sequence is 13 residues long. The V gene's germline CDR1 is SGHTA and CDR2 FQGTGA. J lost 8 bases, V lost 5 bases, and 5 bases had no gene match. CDR3 in amino acids: CASSRLTGGEAFF. CDR3 in DNA: TGTGCCAGCAGCCGTTTGACAGGGGGCGAAGCTTTCTTT.

V is TRBV7-2 and J is TRBJ2-1, with 7 nucleotides matching TRBD2. The CDR3 contains 16 residues. Germline V gene lookup returns CDR1 SGHTA and CDR2 FQGNSA. V was clipped by 1 base and J by 4 bases; unmatched bases: 7. This CDR3 is CASSLEGPSGYNEQFF. In DNA form, the CDR3 reads TGTGCCAGCAGCTTAGAGGGCCCTAGCGGTTACAATGAGCAGTTCTTC.

CDR3 sequence (DNA): TGCAGCGTAATTCGAGACTACGAGCAGTACTTC. It specifies CSVIRDYEQYF. The chain uses TRBV29-1 and TRBJ2-7; D call uncertain. Germline V gene lookup returns CDR1 SQVTM and CDR2 ANQGSEA. CDR3 size: 11 residues. V lost 6 bases and J lost 3, with 9 bases in between.

The V gene is TRBV5-4, the J gene TRBJ2-7; possibly TRBD2 for D (6 bases). This CDR3 spans 14 amino acids. CDR1 is SGHNT and CDR2 is YYREEE in the germline V gene (reference sequence). The V gene lost 3 bases and the J gene lost 3 bases, with 13 bases spanning the gap. CDR3 loop: CASSSRGNFYEQYF. CDR3 in DNA: TGTGCCAGCAGCTCCCGGGGGAACTTCTACGAGCAGTACTTC.

This clone was recorded only once. The chain carries TRBV14 and TRBJ2-7; 9 bases fit TRBD1. The J segment lost 2 bases and the V segment lost 1 base, leaving 3 bases of the junction unmatched. CDR1 SGHDN and CDR2 FVKESK come from the germline V gene. The CDR3 loop spans 15 amino acids. The CDR3: CASSQGDRDTYEQYF. The CDR3 DNA is TGTGCCAGCAGCCAAGGGGACAGGGATACCTACGAGCAGTACTTC.

A few counts support this clone. The V call is TRBV6-6, the J call TRBJ1-1; 9 bases match TRBD1. Trimming took 4 bases from V and 2 from J; bases not matched to a gene: 5. Looked up from germline, CDR1 is MNHNY and CDR2 is SVGAGI (reference sequence). The CDR3 contains 15 residues. The CDR3 DNA reads as TGTGCCAGCAGTTTGGGACAGGGATTCAACACTGAAGCTTTCTTT. This translates into CASSLGQGFNTEAFF.

This rearrangement joins TRBV14 to TRBJ1-2; 7 bases agree with TRBD1. The CDR3 spans 14 residues. Germline lookup yields CDR1 SGHDN and CDR2 FVKESK. Trimming at V came to 2 bases and at J to 3 bases, leaving 3 bases not matched to a gene. DNA for the CDR3: TGTGCCAGCAGCCAATCACAGGGGTACTATGGCTACACCTTC. Protein sequence: CASSQSQGYYGYTF.

The genes are TRBV4-1 and TRBJ2-7; 9 nucleotides line up with TRBD2. The germline CDR1 and CDR2 sequences are MGHRA and YSYEKL. This CDR3 has 17 amino acids. V trimming: 1 base; J trimming: 5 bases; junction bases outside the gene matches: 12. Here the CDR3 DNA reads TGCGCCAGCAGCCAAGCGTTCCAGCGGGAGGCCAGGAACGAGCAGTACTTC. Its protein product is CASSQAFQREARNEQYF.

The J gene is TRBJ1-3, the V gene TRBV4-1; D is unresolved. Trimming cost V 4 bases and J 6 bases, with 16 bases left between them. The V gene's germline CDR1 is MGHRA and CDR2 YSYEKL. The CDR3 spans 15 residues. In nucleotides, the CDR3 is TGCGCCAGCAGCCCCTGGGGAGTGTTCGAAAACACCATATATTTT. Translation: CASSPWGVFENTIYF.

The chain couples TRBV4-3 to TRBJ1-4, with TRBD1 matching over 8 bases. CDR1 LGHNA and CDR2 YSLEER come from the germline V gene. The V and J ends lost 0 bases and 3 bases, in that order; junction bases with no gene match: 9. This CDR3 region has 18 residues. The CDR3 bases are TGCGCCAGCAGCCAAGAGTGGACAGGGCCAGTAGCTAATGAAAAACTGTTTTTT. Translation gives CASSQEWTGPVANEKLFF.

This clone was counted once. The genes are TRBV2 and TRBJ1-2; D might be TRBD1 (5 bases). CDR1 and CDR2 from the germline V gene are SNHLY and FYNNEI. Trimming took off 8 bases at V and 6 bases at J, with 10 bases between the two ends. The CDR3 extends over 11 amino acids. CDR3 in amino acids: CASGRDDGYTF. CDR3 coding DNA: TGTGCCAGCGGGAGGGACGATGGCTACACCTTC.

CDR3 amino acids: CATSRLTGEGEKLFF. CDR3 DNA: TGTGCCACCAGCAGACTGACAGGGGAGGGTGAAAAACTGTTTTTT. V and J are TRBV15 and TRBJ1-4, with 8 positions matching TRBD1. V was pared by 2 bases and J by 7 bases, with 6 bases of the junction left unmatched. The CDR3 covers 15 residues. The V gene's germline CDR1 is LNHNV and CDR2 YYDKDF (reference sequence).

The genes are TRBV10-2 and TRBJ1-1, with unresolved D. V gave up 4 bases and J gave up 1 base, with 7 bases separating them. There are 13 residues in the CDR3. Germline CDR1 WSHSY, CDR2 SAAADI. The CDR3, as DNA: TGCGCCAGCAGTGGGGCAGCGAACACTGAAGCTTTCTTT. The encoded protein is CASSGAANTEAFF.

The chain has TRBV18 and TRBJ2-7; D possibly corresponds to TRBD2 (6 bases). The CDR3 sequence is 13 residues long. In germline, CDR1 is KGHSH, CDR2 LQKENI. Between the trimmed V and J ends, which lost 4 bases and 4 bases, there was a span of 11 bases. The CDR3 coding sequence is TGTGCCAGCTCACGAGGAGGGCCTTACGAGCAGTACTTC. It yields the protein CASSRGGPYEQYF.

The CDR3 loop reads CASSQGSSYNEQFF. The CDR3 DNA follows: TGCGCCAGCAGCCAAGGGAGCTCCTACAATGAGCAGTTCTTC. This chain connects TRBV4-3 to TRBJ2-1; D is unclear. Trimming cost V 1 base and J 0 bases, with 4 bases left between them. This CDR3 region has 14 residues. CDR1 LGHNA and CDR2 YSLEER come from the germline V gene.

This chain links TRBV21-1 with TRBJ2-7; TRBD1 was called by the table and not checked on the DNA. TRBV21-1 is designated a pseudogene. The CDR3 has 13 amino acids. The CDR3 DNA sequence: TGTGCCAGCAGCAAATGGACAGGGGGCTATGAGTACTTC. It encodes CASSKWTGGYEYF.